These 12 T cell receptor beta chains were sequenced from one sample in a study of blood T cells in healthy people across ages. A second PCR of 7 to 11 cycles used a sample-barcoded 5' primer and a J-beta primer mix. Each CDR3 protein is one row after TCRdb ran MiXCR on the 5' RACE reads. The table records more than 1,000,000 distinct CDR3 sequences, roughly a quarter of them present only once. This sample also appeared in a second study, on T cells of mothers and their children.

The sample was blood. The receptors originated from a girl aged 2 to 9 in good health.

The chain couples TRBV27 to TRBJ2-2; D possibly uses TRBD1 or TRBD2 (5 bases each). The germline gives CDR1 MNHEY, CDR2 SMNVEV (reference sequence). CDR3 size: 15 residues. The ends were cut back, 3 bases at V and 5 bases at J, with 13 bases in the middle. The CDR3 nucleotides read TGTGCCAGCAGTTTTGGGGGATCGGGTACCGGGGAGCTGTTTTTT. This gives the protein CASSFGGSGTGELFF.

The genes are TRBV11-2 and TRBJ2-5; possible D gene TRBD1, 7 bases. The CDR3 length is 17 residues. Germline V gene lookup returns CDR1 SGHAT and CDR2 FQNNGV. Trimming left V 6 bases short and J 2 bases short, with 22 bases between. CDR3 protein: CASRLARGPWVQETQYF. The CDR3 DNA follows: TGTGCCAGCAGGCTAGCGAGGGGGCCCTGGGTGCAAGAGACCCAGTACTTC. The variable domain in full, with the rest retrieved from reference TRBV11-2 and TRBJ2-5, is EAGVAQSPRYKIIEKRQSVAFWCNPISGHATLYWYQQILGQGPKLLIQFQNNGVVDDSQLPKDRFSAERLKGVDSTLKIQPAKLEDSAVYLCASRLARGPWVQETQYFGPGTRLLVL.

In the case of this clonotype: This may stem from a read error, because a much larger clone lies one nucleotide away. The rearrangement uses TRBV5-1 and TRBJ2-7; D unclear. Germline V gene sequence: CDR1 SGHRS, CDR2 YFSETQ. The CDR3 extends over 11 amino acids. Trimming removed 2 bases from V and 5 bases from J, with 5 bases in between. The CDR3 DNA reads as TGCGCCAGCAGCTTTATGGACGAGCAGTACTTC. It codes for CASSFMDEQYF.

The genes are TRBV7-6 and TRBJ2-2; TRBD2 aligns across 10 bases. The CDR3 extends over 18 amino acids. With V trimmed by 5 bases and J by 2 bases, 11 bases remained unmatched. CDR1 and CDR2 (germline): SGHVS, FNYEAQ. The CDR3 nucleotides are TGTGCCAGCAGCACTAGGGCAGCGGGGGGGCCAAACACCGGGGAGCTGTTTTTT. Protein: CASSTRAAGGPNTGELFF.

V is TRBV7-8 and J is TRBJ2-7; 7 nucleotides match TRBD1. The V and J ends lost 4 bases and 1 base, in that order; junction bases with no gene match: 7. Germline CDR1 and CDR2: SGHVS and FQNEAQ. This CDR3 is built from 15 residues. CDR3 sequence: CASSSGTDPSYEQYF. CDR3 bases: TGTGCCAGCAGCTCCGGGACAGACCCATCCTACGAGCAGTACTTC.

The J gene is TRBJ2-5, the V gene TRBV29-1, with TRBD1 matching 8 bases. CDR1 is SQVTM, CDR2 ANQGSEA, per germline. V shed 7 bases, J shed 3 bases, and the junction held 7 bases outside the gene matches. The CDR3 sequence is 13 residues long. The CDR3 is CSAKTGGEETQYF. DNA for the CDR3: TGCAGCGCTAAAACAGGGGGAGAAGAGACCCAGTACTTC.

The CDR3 region has the DNA TGCGCCAGCAGCCCGGAGAGTCTACAAGGCTACACCTTC. It is translated as CASSPESLQGYTF. V is TRBV4-1 and J is TRBJ1-2; unclear D gene. CDR1 is MGHRA and CDR2 is YSYEKL in the germline V gene. Trimming pared 4 bases from V and 8 bases from J, leaving 14 bases between. This CDR3 is 13 amino acids long.

The chain uses TRBV29-1 and TRBJ2-5; 7 positions agree with TRBD2. The CDR3 has 15 residues. The germline gives CDR1 SQVTM, CDR2 ANQGSEA. J lost 2 bases, V lost 8 bases, and 14 bases had no gene match. Written as DNA, the CDR3 is TGCAGCCACGAACAAGCGGGGAAACCTCAAGAGACCCAGTACTTC. Translated: CSHEQAGKPQETQYF.

Comments on this clonotype: At one end the junction does not follow the germline gene, possibly because of a read error. The rearrangement joins TRBV10-2 to TRBJ2-2; the D is unclear. CDR1 is WSHSY, CDR2 SAAADI, per germline. This CDR3 region has 13 residues. The CDR3 region is CASREWVPGELFF. The CDR3 DNA sequence: TGCGCCAGCAGGGAGTGGGTCCCCGGGGAGCTGTTTTTT.

This clonotype was picked up a small number of times. The chain employs TRBV29-1 and TRBJ2-1, with 8 bases aligning to TRBD2. The CDR3 is made up of 13 amino acids. Trimming removed 7 bases from V and 6 bases from J; junction bases left unmatched: 8. Germline V gives CDR1 SQVTM, CDR2 ANQGSEA. The DNA for the CDR3 is TGCAGCGCTCCCGGGACTAGTCGCAATGAGCAGTTCTTC. Translating it yields CSAPGTSRNEQFF.

This clonotype showed up just a few times. The V gene is TRBV2, the J gene TRBJ2-5; D possibly corresponds to TRBD2 (6 bases). The CDR3 extends over 15 amino acids. Trimming removed 10 bases at V and 1 base at J, with 19 bases between. Per the germline V gene, CDR1 is SNHLY and CDR2 is FYNNEI. The CDR3 sequence is CATGRDGGFQETQYF. As DNA, the CDR3 is TGTGCCACCGGACGGGACGGGGGATTCCAAGAGACCCAGTACTTC.

This clonotype was seen a few times. The V gene is TRBV20-1, the J gene TRBJ1-1; 9 nucleotides line up with TRBD1. After removal of 3 bases from V and 3 bases from J, the junction contained 2 bases not matched to a gene. The CDR3 is made up of 13 amino acids. CDR1 and CDR2 (germline): DFQATT, SNEGSKA (reference sequence). The CDR3 DNA sequence: TGCAGTGCTAGGCGGGACAGGGACACTGAAGCTTTCTTT. This sequence encodes CSARRDRDTEAFF.